One and the same sample provided the 26 T cell receptor beta chains below, sequenced in a study of T cells in Graves' hyperthyroidism and ophthalmopathy (dated by TCRdb to between 2018 and 2020). The method was multiplex PCR. The sequencer was an Illumina HiSeq 2000. TCR beta CDR3 regions were amplified from RNA transcripts. For the first round of RT-PCR on the TCR CDR3, the HTBI primer set was used together with the Qiagen OneStep RT-PCR kit. The raw public reads went through TCRdb reprocessing: fastp at Q25, MiXCR clone calling, in-frame beta chains kept. Every CDR3 protein is listed once, alongside the most common genes and DNA of its rows. The sample table records about 290,000 distinct CDR3 sequences; about 14% of these occur just once. The leading ten clones occupy 6.5% to 10% of the sample. The specimen sequenced was blood. These receptors came from a woman aged 25-40 years with Graves' hyperthyroidism that later progressed to Graves' ophthalmopathy.

This clonotype occurred a few times. This chain links TRBV6-5 with TRBJ1-5; D unresolved. The germline CDR1 and CDR2 sequences are MNHEY and SVGAGI. Trimming stripped 0 bases from V and 5 bases from J, with 5 bases between. This CDR3 spans 13 amino acids. CDR3 protein: CASSYSRDQPQHF. In DNA form, the CDR3 reads TGTGCCAGCAGTTACTCGAGAGATCAGCCCCAGCATTTT.

This clonotype has at least ten counts. The rearrangement uses TRBV5-1 and TRBJ2-5, with TRBD2 matching over 7 bases. This CDR3 region has 14 residues. CDR1 SGHRS and CDR2 YFSETQ come from the germline V gene. V lost 2 bases, J lost 4 bases, and 5 bases stayed unmatched. This CDR3 is CASSLSGRRETQYF. The CDR3 DNA reads as TGCGCCAGCAGCTTATCCGGGAGGAGAGAGACCCAGTACTTC.

The V gene is TRBV27, the J gene TRBJ1-5; possibly TRBD1 for D (6 bases). The CDR3 totals 15 residues. Germline CDR1 and CDR2: MNHEY and SMNVEV (reference sequence). Trimming took off 6 bases at V and 7 bases at J, with 19 bases between the two ends. CDR3 sequence: CASRGGASGDQPQHF. The CDR3 DNA reads TGTGCCAGCAGGGGGGGGGCCAGCGGAGACCAGCCCCAGCATTTT.

The rearrangement links TRBV5-4 to TRBJ2-3; 10 bases fit TRBD2. From germline, CDR1 is SGHNT and CDR2 YYREEE (reference sequence). Losses at the gene ends were 2 bases for V and 4 bases for J; bases not matched to a gene: 7. This CDR3 region has 16 residues. CDR3 sequence reads: CASSLLLAGPSDTQYF. The CDR3 nucleotides read TGTGCCAGCAGCTTATTACTAGCGGGACCTTCAGATACGCAGTATTTT.

This clonotype was counted many times. This chain uses TRBV7-9 with TRBJ1-1; D is possibly TRBD1 (5 bases). Germline loops: CDR1 SEHNR, CDR2 FQNEAQ (reference sequence). The CDR3 has 15 amino acids. The V end was cut by 5 bases, the J end by 3 bases, with 16 bases between. The CDR3 here is CASSPTVGGDTEAFF. The CDR3, as DNA: TGTGCCAGCAGCCCAACGGTGGGGGGAGACACTGAAGCTTTCTTT.

This clonotype occurred many times. The chain joins TRBV2 to TRBJ1-2, with D possibly TRBD1 on 6 matching bases. From germline, CDR1 is SNHLY and CDR2 FYNNEI. The CDR3 consists of 14 residues. Trimming pared 0 bases from V and 5 bases from J, leaving 10 bases between. Here the CDR3 reads CASSEAQGPYGYTF. The CDR3 DNA follows: TGTGCCAGCAGTGAAGCCCAGGGGCCTTATGGCTACACCTTC.

The table lists this clonotype with many counts. The CDR3 bases are TGTGCCAGCAGTTACGGCAGGGCCCAGTACACTGAAGCTTTCTTT. Residues: CASSYGRAQYTEAFF. V and J are TRBV6-1 and TRBJ1-1; D is possibly TRBD1 (5 bases). Trimming took 5 bases from V and 3 from J, leaving 16 bases between them. Germline V gives CDR1 MNHNS, CDR2 SASEGT. The CDR3 covers 15 residues.

This clonotype was picked up many times. V gene TRBV11-2 combines with J gene TRBJ1-1, with a possible D match to TRBD1 (6 bases). V gave up 1 base and J gave up 4 bases, with 13 bases separating them. The germline CDR1 and CDR2 sequences are SGHAT and FQNNGV. The length of the CDR3 is 15 residues. CDR3 bases: TGTGCCAGCAGCTTAGTTCGGGGGCTTTCCACTGAAGCTTTCTTT. Its translation: CASSLVRGLSTEAFF.

This rearrangement joins TRBV27 to TRBJ2-7, with D possibly matching TRBD2 (5 bases). The tail of the sequence fits TRBJ2-1 better, so the J call may be wrong. Germline values: CDR1 MNHEY, CDR2 SMNVEV (reference sequence). The length of the CDR3 is 12 residues. The CDR3 nucleotides read TGTGCCAGCAGTTGGTCGGGGTACGAGCAGTTCTTC. Translating gives CASSWSGYEQFF.

The chain combines TRBV7-9 with TRBJ2-7, with D possibly matching TRBD1 (6 bases). Germline values: CDR1 SEHNR, CDR2 FQNEAQ (reference sequence). Trimming shortened V by 5 bases and J by 2 bases, and 16 bases separated the two germline ends. The CDR3 loop spans 15 amino acids. CDR3 residues: CASSAWGTPTYEQYF. The CDR3 DNA reads as TGTGCCAGCAGCGCCTGGGGGACACCTACCTACGAGCAGTACTTC.

This chain joins TRBV29-1 and TRBJ1-2; the D is unclear. The CDR3 sequence is 13 residues long. Trimming took 6 bases from V and 0 from J, leaving 11 bases between them. The V gene's germline CDR1 is SQVTM and CDR2 ANQGSEA. CDR3 protein: CSVNSPANYGYTF. CDR3 sequence (DNA): TGCAGCGTGAACTCACCTGCTAACTATGGCTACACCTTC.

A word on this clonotype: Since a much larger clone is just one base distant, this may be a read error. The chain couples TRBV30 to TRBJ2-5, with no clear D. CDR3 length: 14 amino acids. Germline V CDR1 and CDR2: GTSNPN, SVGIG (reference sequence). Trimming removed 0 bases at V and 1 base at J, with 9 bases between. Here the CDR3 reads CAWSVTLTQETQYF. The CDR3 DNA reads TGTGCCTGGAGTGTAACTCTGACCCAAGAGACCCAGTACTTC.

Ten or more counts support this clonotype. The chain recombines TRBV6-1 with TRBJ1-2, with a weak D call TRBD1 (5 bases). The V gene's germline CDR1 is MNHNS and CDR2 SASEGT. The CDR3 sequence is 13 residues long. V shed 7 bases and J shed 4 bases, with 13 bases lying between them. The CDR3 reads CASTRDSRYGYTF. The CDR3 nucleotides are TGTGCCAGCACTCGGGACTCACGCTATGGCTACACCTTC.

In this sample, this clonotype turned up a few times. This chain connects TRBV14 to TRBJ1-5; weak D call: TRBD1 (5 bases). CDR1 is SGHDN and CDR2 is FVKESK in the germline V gene. This CDR3 comprises 15 residues. V gave up 0 bases and J gave up 2 bases, with 8 bases separating them. CDR3 residues: CASSQERGGNQPQHF. The CDR3 region has the DNA TGTGCCAGCAGCCAAGAGCGGGGGGGCAATCAGCCCCAGCATTTT.

There are many counts of this clonotype. The rearrangement joins TRBV30 to TRBJ1-1, with 8 bases matching TRBD1. This CDR3 has 14 amino acids. Germline CDR1 GTSNPN, CDR2 SVGIG (reference sequence). With 5 bases clipped from V and 3 bases from J, the junction kept 8 bases outside the gene matches. The CDR3 protein is CAWGQTGGDTEAFF. As DNA, the CDR3 is TGTGCCTGGGGACAAACAGGGGGTGACACTGAAGCTTTCTTT.

This clonotype turned up a few times. The chain is built from TRBV28 and TRBJ1-3; D is perhaps TRBD1 (5 bases). With 11 bases removed from V and 0 bases from J, the gap between germline ends came to 11 bases. The CDR3 loop spans 13 amino acids. The V gene's germline CDR1 is MDHEN and CDR2 SYDVKM. CDR3 nucleotide sequence: TGTGCCGCTCAGGGTAACTCTGGAAACACCATATATTTT. Protein: CAAQGNSGNTIYF.

Details on this clonotype: This could be a read error, since a much larger clone is one nucleotide away. This chain connects TRBV20-1 to TRBJ2-7; D is unresolved. The CDR3 extends over 12 amino acids. Germline CDR1 and CDR2: DFQATT and SNEGSKA (reference sequence). V shed 6 bases and J shed 5 bases, with 14 bases lying between them. CDR3 bases: TGCAGTGCGGAACGAAATCTCAACGAGCAGTACTTC. This codes for CSAERNLNEQYF.

This clonotype was observed many times. The CDR3: CSATVAGGPSDTQYF. The DNA for the CDR3 is TGCAGTGCTACCGTAGCGGGAGGGCCTTCAGATACGCAGTATTTT. The rearrangement uses TRBV20-1 and TRBJ2-3, with 11 bases matching TRBD2. Unmatched junction bases numbered 7, after V lost 4 bases and J lost 4 bases. The CDR3 length is 15 residues. Germline loops: CDR1 DFQATT, CDR2 SNEGSKA (reference sequence).

This clonotype was seen repeatedly, ten times or more. At one of its ends the junction is not consistent with the germline gene, which may arise from a read error. The CDR3 region has the DNA TGCAGTGCCAGAGGGACTAGCGGGATCTTCTACGAGCAGTACTTC. This codes for CSARGTSGIFYEQYF. V is TRBV20-1 and J is TRBJ2-7, with 13 nucleotides matching TRBD2. The CDR3 contains 15 residues. Germline CDR1 is DFQATT and CDR2 is SNEGSKA (reference sequence).

This clonotype was detected ten times or more. The chain joins TRBV5-1 to TRBJ2-7; 10 nucleotides agree with TRBD2. This CDR3 is built from 17 residues. V shed 0 bases and J 7 bases; nucleotides not matched to a gene: 13. Germline-derived CDR1 and CDR2 are SGHRS and YFSETQ. CDR3 loop: CASSLEVAGGLTGEQYF. CDR3 nucleotides: TGCGCCAGCAGCTTGGAAGTAGCGGGAGGATTAACGGGTGAGCAGTACTTC.

This clonotype showed up many times. CDR3 sequence (DNA): TGCAGTGCTAGTTATAGCGGGTTTAACAATGAGCAGTTCTTC. This codes for CSASYSGFNNEQFF. The genes are TRBV20-1 and TRBJ2-1, with 7 bases fitting TRBD2. The CDR3 is 14 amino acids. V was pared by 3 bases and J by 5 bases, with 7 bases of the junction left unmatched. Germline assignment: CDR1 DFQATT and CDR2 SNEGSKA (reference sequence).

This clonotype was observed many times. The rearrangement joins TRBV4-3 to TRBJ2-2; D unclear. This CDR3 is 15 amino acids long. The V end was cut by 1 base, the J end by 5 bases, with 11 bases between. CDR1 and CDR2 from the germline V gene are LGHNA and YSLEER. The DNA for the CDR3 is TGCGCCAGCAGCCAAGGGACCGTCGGGACCGGGGAGCTGTTTTTT. The encoded protein is CASSQGTVGTGELFF.

This chain connects TRBV6-2 or TRBV6-3 to TRBJ1-1; possibly TRBD1 for D (5 bases). Germline V gives CDR1 MNHEY, CDR2 SVGEGT. The CDR3 sequence is 15 residues long. V was clipped by 0 bases and J by 5 bases, with 13 bases between them. For the CDR3, the DNA is TGTGCCAGCAGTTACTCGAGATCATCAGGGACTGAAGCTTTCTTT. It specifies CASSYSRSSGTEAFF.

Concerning this clonotype itself: One end of the junction is discordant with germline, which a read error may explain. The chain employs TRBV3-1 and TRBJ2-7, with a possible D match to TRBD2 (6 bases). Germline loops: CDR1 LGHDT, CDR2 YNNKEL (reference sequence). The CDR3 is 11 amino acids. CDR3 DNA: TGTGCCTGCAGCCGGGGGTACGAGCAGTACTTC. Translation: CACSRGYEQYF.

This clonotype was seen more than once but under ten times. The rearrangement joins TRBV5-1 to TRBJ1-4, with TRBD1 matching 7 bases. The CDR3 loop spans 14 amino acids. Trimming took 0 bases from V and 5 from J; bases not matched to a gene: 1. Germline CDR1 SGHRS, CDR2 YFSETQ. As DNA, the CDR3 is TGCGCCAGCAGCTTGGGACAGGGAAATGAAAAACTGTTTTTT. Its protein is CASSLGQGNEKLFF.

This clonotype was seen at least ten times. This chain joins TRBV28 and TRBJ2-7; 8 bases agree with TRBD2. Trimming at V came to 6 bases and at J to 0 bases, leaving 7 bases not matched to a gene. Per germline, CDR1 MDHEN and CDR2 SYDVKM. The CDR3 consists of 15 residues. Here the CDR3 DNA reads TGTGCCAGCAGCCCTATCAGCGGGAGCTCCTACGAGCAGTACTTC. Its protein is CASSPISGSSYEQYF.